The T cell receptor (beta chain) described here comes from a study of identical twins. TCRdb analysed the 5' RACE reads with MiXCR anew, one entry per CDR3 protein. This sample carries 450,000 to 650,000 distinct CDR3 sequences, just under 10% of them seen once, and the ten largest clones take approximately 3%. The CDR3 loop spans 16 amino acids. J was trimmed by 7 bases and V by 3 bases; bases with no gene match: 15. Germline V gives CDR1 SQVTM, CDR2 ANQGSEA. This clonotype was seen more than once but under ten times. This sample was also put to use in a study of yellow fever vaccine responses in identical twins.

This TCR derives from a woman aged 18-35 years in good health. Sequenced: PBMCs. The chain couples TRBV29-1 to TRBJ2-1; TRBD2 matches at 7 bases. The CDR3 DNA reads as TGCAGCGTTGAGGGCGGAGAACTAGCGTGGGGGAATGAGCAGTTCTTC. Encoded protein: CSVEGGELAWGNEQFF.